This TCR beta chain was sequenced in a study of CD8+ T cells in alopecia areata. After isolation, RNA underwent reverse transcription to generate cDNA as the sequencing template. TCRdb keeps only in-frame clones here, not all; method: immunoSEQ multiplex PCR. Here the sample spans a few hundred thousand clones, around two fifths being singletons. Germline values: CDR1 GTSNPN, CDR2 SVGIG (reference sequence). V dropped 3 bases and J dropped 8 bases, with 17 bases sitting between them. There are 15 residues in the CDR3. Treatment specified: oral pan-JAK inhibitor, 5-10 mg twice daily. This TCR was recovered from a human donor with alopecia areata. The genes are TRBV30 and TRBJ1-6; D is unclear. The sample here was CD4+ T cells sorted from blood, taken between weeks 30 and 35, from a patient treated with tofacitinib. The CDR3 DNA follows: TGTGCCTGGAGCGACCTCCTAGGGTCCTATTCACCCCTCCACTTT. Translating gives CAWSDLLGSYSPLHF.